Below are 14 T cell receptor beta chains sequenced from a single sample in a study of T cell repertoires in cytomegalovirus infection. TCRdb re-derived calls from the reads in MiXCR, one entry per CDR3 protein. The data show 400,000 to 600,000 distinct CDR3 sequences, under 55% seen once. No antigen has been assigned to these receptors. The source was cultured PBMCs, collected from culture after CMV antigen stimulation. The origin of the receptors is a human donor in good health (CMV status not recorded). Some clones in this sample may be carry-over from other donors' samples.

The rearrangement uses TRBV5-4 and TRBJ2-6; D remains unclear. Germline V gives CDR1 SGHNT, CDR2 YYREEE (reference sequence). CDR3 length equals 15 residues. The germline V and J ends were trimmed by 0 bases and 0 bases, with 4 bases remaining between them. The CDR3 sequence: CASSLVTSGANVLTF. The CDR3, as DNA: TGTGCCAGCAGCTTGGTAACCTCTGGGGCCAACGTCCTGACTTTC.

The V call is TRBV6-2 or TRBV6-3, the J call TRBJ2-1; 14 bases map to TRBD2. The germline V gene encodes CDR1 MNHEY and CDR2 SVGEGT. The CDR3 runs 19 residues. The junction had 7 bases not matched to a gene; V was cut back by 2 bases and J by 1 base. The CDR3 DNA follows: TGTGCCAGCAGTTACGCGGGACTAGCGGGGGACGTTTCCTACAATGAGCAGTTCTTC. Residues: CASSYAGLAGDVSYNEQFF.

This clonotype was found many times. This sequence joins TRBV7-2 and TRBJ2-5, with 10 nucleotides matching TRBD2. CDR3 length: 15 residues. Trimming removed 2 bases from V and 5 bases from J; junction bases left unmatched: 5. Germline assignment: CDR1 SGHTA and CDR2 FQGNSA. The chain's CDR3 is CASSLQAGGRETQYF. The CDR3 nucleotides are TGTGCCAGCAGCTTACAAGCGGGAGGGCGTGAGACCCAGTACTTC.

J is TRBJ2-3 and V is TRBV19; 9 nucleotides line up with TRBD2. The CDR3 length is 17 residues. The V and J ends lost 0 bases and 2 bases, in that order; junction bases with no gene match: 6. Germline assignment: CDR1 LNHDA and CDR2 SQIVND (reference sequence). The CDR3 reads CASSIDPTSGNTDTQYF. The CDR3 region has the DNA TGTGCCAGTAGTATAGACCCGACTAGCGGCAACACAGATACGCAGTATTTT.

J is TRBJ1-6 and V is TRBV7-6; the match to TRBD1 covers 8 bases. CDR3 length: 14 residues. The junction had 3 bases not matched to a gene; V was cut back by 3 bases and J by 8 bases. CDR1 is SGHVS, CDR2 FNYEAQ, per germline. CDR3 sequence: CASSLNRGDSPLHF. CDR3 coding DNA: TGTGCCAGCAGCTTGAACAGGGGGGATTCACCCCTCCACTTT.

This clonotype was seen a few times. V and J are TRBV7-8 and TRBJ2-1; D tentatively reads TRBD1 or TRBD2 (6 bases each). Trimming cost V 4 bases and J 15 bases, with 16 bases left between them. The CDR3 totals 12 residues. From germline, CDR1 is SGHVS and CDR2 FQNEAQ. Here the CDR3 reads CASSSRRGWVFF. The CDR3 bases are TGTGCCAGCAGCTCAAGGAGGGGGTGGGTGTTCTTC.

This chain links TRBV12-3 or TRBV12-4 with TRBJ2-3, with D possibly being TRBD1 or TRBD2 (5 bases each). Trimming cost V 7 bases and J 2 bases, with 19 bases left between them. The CDR3 is made up of 16 amino acids. The CDR3 region is CASTNVFGTPTDTQYF. CDR3 DNA: TGTGCCAGCACCAACGTGTTTGGGACCCCCACAGATACGCAGTATTTT.

This clonotype was detected only a few times. This rearrangement joins TRBV9 to TRBJ1-2; D is ambiguous. In germline, CDR1 is SGDLS, CDR2 YYNGEE. Deletions cut 7 bases from V and 5 bases from J, with 12 bases between. The CDR3 consists of 12 residues. CDR3 in amino acids: CASVGIGYGYTF. For the CDR3, the DNA is TGTGCCAGCGTAGGGATCGGATATGGCTACACCTTC.

This rearrangement joins TRBV19 to TRBJ2-1; tentative D call: TRBD2 (6 bases). The CDR3 length is 14 residues. V lost 4 bases to trimming and J lost 7 bases, with 14 bases between them. From germline, CDR1 is LNHDA and CDR2 SQIVND (reference sequence). The CDR3 loop reads CASSTVGGANEQFF. CDR3 sequence (DNA): TGTGCCAGTAGTACGGTCGGGGGAGCTAATGAGCAGTTCTTC.

This clonotype appeared many times. The chain combines TRBV7-2 with TRBJ2-7; D uncertain. There are 14 residues in the CDR3. From germline, CDR1 is SGHTA and CDR2 FQGNSA. Trimming cost V 5 bases and J 5 bases, with 16 bases left between them. The CDR3 DNA reads TGTGCCAGCAGCCTACGGGCCCCGGGCCACGAGCAGTACTTC. As protein: CASSLRAPGHEQYF.

The sample holds a few counts of this clonotype. V gene TRBV6-6 combines with J gene TRBJ1-6; 7 bases agree with TRBD1. CDR3 length: 16 residues. V lost 6 bases, J lost 8 bases, and 13 bases stayed unmatched. Germline assignment: CDR1 MNHNY and CDR2 SVGAGI (reference sequence). CDR3 sequence (DNA): TGTGCCAGCAGGGGGAGGACAGGACCTCGGGATTCACCCCTCCACTTT. Translated, it gives CASRGRTGPRDSPLHF.

This clonotype was observed a single time. One junction end does not reproduce the germline sequence, and a read error may be involved. This sequence joins TRBV6-1 and TRBJ2-7; no firm D call. Germline CDR1 MNHNS, CDR2 SASEGT. The CDR3 covers 14 residues. The CDR3 sequence: CPSSSGRSSYEQYF. DNA of the CDR3: TGTCCCAGCAGTTCGGGTAGAAGCTCCTACGAGCAGTACTTC.

The chain is built from TRBV20-1 and TRBJ1-4; 7 bases line up with TRBD1. The V segment lost 5 bases and the J segment 8 bases; nucleotides outside the gene matches: 11. CDR1 is DFQATT and CDR2 is SNEGSKA in the germline V gene (reference sequence). CDR3 size: 14 residues. The CDR3 loop is CSAQVNIQGEKLFF. CDR3 bases: TGCAGTGCTCAAGTAAACATACAGGGGGAAAAACTGTTTTTT.

This clonotype was detected a few times. This chain joins TRBV12-3 or TRBV12-4 and TRBJ2-5; 11 nucleotides match TRBD1. This CDR3 has 14 residues. V shed 5 bases and J 5 bases; nucleotides not matched to a gene: 4. CDR3 bases: TGTGCCAGCAGTAGGACAGGGGGCGGGGAGACCCAGTACTTC. Its protein is CASSRTGGGETQYF.